The T cell receptor beta chain under discussion was sequenced for a study of T cells after yellow fever vaccination. This clonotype was counted between two and nine times. This CDR3 is 19 amino acids long. The germline gives CDR1 SGDLS, CDR2 YYNGEE. Trimming cost V 0 bases and J 0 bases; bases outside gene matches: 9. Synthesis of TCR cDNA relied on 5'RACE template switching, which attached a universal primer site and UMIs. Each CDR3 protein is one row after TCRdb ran MiXCR on the 5' RACE reads. The table shows about 510,000 distinct CDR3 sequences, with 21% occurring only once. The source is a man between 18 and 29 years old who received the YFV17D yellow fever vaccine. V gene TRBV9 combines with J gene TRBJ1-3, with 10 bases matching TRBD1. Specimen: PBMCs, collected roughly 20 days after the first yellow fever vaccination. In nucleotides, the CDR3 is TGTGCCAGCAGCGTAGAATGGGACAGGGGCCTTATCTCTGGAAACACCATATATTTT. Amino acids: CASSVEWDRGLISGNTIYF.